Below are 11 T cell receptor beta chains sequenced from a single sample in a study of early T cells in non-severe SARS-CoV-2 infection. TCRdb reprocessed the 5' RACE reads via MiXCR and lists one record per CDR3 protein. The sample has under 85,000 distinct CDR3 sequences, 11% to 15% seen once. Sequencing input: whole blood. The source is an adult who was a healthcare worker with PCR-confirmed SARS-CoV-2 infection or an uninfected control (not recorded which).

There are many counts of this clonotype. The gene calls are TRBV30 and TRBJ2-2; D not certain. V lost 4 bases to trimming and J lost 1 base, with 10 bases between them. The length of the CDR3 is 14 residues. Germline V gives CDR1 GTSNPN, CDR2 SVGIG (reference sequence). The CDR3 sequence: CAWTRMLNTGELFF. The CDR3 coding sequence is TGTGCCTGGACCCGCATGTTGAACACCGGGGAGCTGTTTTTT.

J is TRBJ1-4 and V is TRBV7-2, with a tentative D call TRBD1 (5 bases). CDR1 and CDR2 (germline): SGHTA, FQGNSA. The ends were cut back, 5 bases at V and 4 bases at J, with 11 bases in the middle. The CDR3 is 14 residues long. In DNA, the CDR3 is TGTGCCAGCAGCCATGACAGTAGTAATGAAAAACTGTTTTTT. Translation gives CASSHDSSNEKLFF. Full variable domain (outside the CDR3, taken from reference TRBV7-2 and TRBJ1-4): GAGVSQSPSNKVTEKGKDVELRCDPISGHTALYWYRQSLGQGLEFLIYFQGNSAPDKSGLPSDRFSAERTGGSVSTLTIQRTQQEDSAVYLCASSHDSSNEKLFFGSGTQLSVL.

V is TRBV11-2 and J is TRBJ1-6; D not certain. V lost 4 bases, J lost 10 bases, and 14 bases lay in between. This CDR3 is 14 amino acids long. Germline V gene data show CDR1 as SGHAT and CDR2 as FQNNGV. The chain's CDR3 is CASSSPSGVSPLHF. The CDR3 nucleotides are TGTGCCAGCAGCTCCCCCTCAGGAGTCTCACCCCTCCACTTT. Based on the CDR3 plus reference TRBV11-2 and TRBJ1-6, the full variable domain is EAGVAQSPRYKIIEKRQSVAFWCNPISGHATLYWYQQILGQGPKLLIQFQNNGVVDDSQLPKDRFSAERLKGVDSTLKIQPAKLEDSAVYLCASSSPSGVSPLHFGNGTRLTVT.

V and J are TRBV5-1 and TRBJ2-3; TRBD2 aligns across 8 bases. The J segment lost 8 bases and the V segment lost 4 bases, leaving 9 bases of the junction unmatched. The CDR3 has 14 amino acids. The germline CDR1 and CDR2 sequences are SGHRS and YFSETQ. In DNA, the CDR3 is TGCGCCAGCAGCAGTAGCGGGGCCAGGGGTACGCAGTATTTT. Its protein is CASSSSGARGTQYF.

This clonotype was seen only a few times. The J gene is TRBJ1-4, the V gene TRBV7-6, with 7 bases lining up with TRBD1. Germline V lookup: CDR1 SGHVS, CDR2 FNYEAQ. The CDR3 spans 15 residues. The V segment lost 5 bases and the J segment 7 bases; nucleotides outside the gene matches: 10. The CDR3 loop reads CASSQRQGSVEKLFF. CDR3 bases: TGTGCCAGCAGCCAGCGACAGGGAAGTGTTGAAAAACTGTTTTTT.

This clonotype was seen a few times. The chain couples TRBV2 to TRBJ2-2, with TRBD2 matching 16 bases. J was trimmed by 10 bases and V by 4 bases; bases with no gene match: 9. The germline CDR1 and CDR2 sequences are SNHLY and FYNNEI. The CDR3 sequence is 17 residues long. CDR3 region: CASSGPGLAGGPEELFF. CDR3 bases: TGTGCCAGCAGTGGACCGGGACTAGCGGGGGGGCCAGAGGAGCTGTTTTTT.

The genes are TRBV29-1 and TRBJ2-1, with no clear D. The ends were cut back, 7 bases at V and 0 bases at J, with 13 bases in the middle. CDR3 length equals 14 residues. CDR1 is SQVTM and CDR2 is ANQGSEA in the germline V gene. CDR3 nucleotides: TGCAGCGCTTCAGGCGCGAGCTCCTACAATGAGCAGTTCTTC. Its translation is CSASGASSYNEQFF.

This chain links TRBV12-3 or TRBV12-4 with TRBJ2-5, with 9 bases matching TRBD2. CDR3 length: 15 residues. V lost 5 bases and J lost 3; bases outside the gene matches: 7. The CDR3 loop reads CASSRLAGFEETQYF. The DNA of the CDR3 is TGTGCCAGCAGTAGGCTAGCGGGGTTTGAAGAGACCCAGTACTTC.

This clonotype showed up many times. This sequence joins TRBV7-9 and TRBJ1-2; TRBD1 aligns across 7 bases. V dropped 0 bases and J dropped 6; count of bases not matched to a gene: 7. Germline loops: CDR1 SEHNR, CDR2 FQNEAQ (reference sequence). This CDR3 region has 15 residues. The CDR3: CASSLAGQERDGYTF. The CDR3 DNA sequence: TGTGCCAGCAGCTTAGCTGGACAGGAAAGGGATGGCTACACCTTC.

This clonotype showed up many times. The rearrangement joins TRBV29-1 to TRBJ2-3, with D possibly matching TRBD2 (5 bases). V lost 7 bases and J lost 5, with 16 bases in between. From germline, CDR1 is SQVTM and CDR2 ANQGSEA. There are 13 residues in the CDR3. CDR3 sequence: CSGDTSEGDTQYF. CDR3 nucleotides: TGCAGCGGTGACACCTCCGAGGGAGATACGCAGTATTTT.

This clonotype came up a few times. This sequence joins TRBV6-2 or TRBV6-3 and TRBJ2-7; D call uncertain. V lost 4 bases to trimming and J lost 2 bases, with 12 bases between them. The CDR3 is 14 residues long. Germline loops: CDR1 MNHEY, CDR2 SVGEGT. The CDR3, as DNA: TGTGCCAGCAGTTCCCCGACAAAAACCTACGAGCAGTACTTC. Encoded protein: CASSSPTKTYEQYF.